Listed below are T cell receptor beta chains from one sample, sequenced in a study of OX40 agonist ivuxolimab in advanced cancers. Profiled with immunoSEQ multiplex PCR; TCRdb holds only in-frame clones, not every one. The table has 34,000 or so clones, roughly 81% seen once. The sample consisted of CD4+ or CD8+ T cells sorted from blood, taken in a trial of the OX40 agonist ivuxolimab. These receptors were obtained from an adult with an advanced solid tumor such as melanoma, head and neck, liver or kidney cancer. Both conserved end residues are part of each CDR3. The D gene is left open where the match is weak. Some rows mark clone size as missing; the rest say once, few, many or name a class of expanded clone.

D gene: .
clone size: .
V gene: TRBV7-2
J gene: TRBJ2-1
CDR3 protein: CASRQVGEQFF
CDR3 DNA: TGTGCCAGCAGGCAGGTCGGTGAGCAGTTCTTC

D gene: .
clone size: .
V gene: TRBV4-1
J gene: TRBJ1-1
CDR3 protein: CASSQEGRGTEAFF
CDR3 DNA: TGCGCCAGCAGCCAAGAAGGCAGGGGCACTGAAGCTTTCTTT

D gene: .
clone size: .
V gene: TRBV6-5
J gene: TRBJ1-2
CDR3 protein: CASKKGQDYGYTF
CDR3 DNA: TGTGCCAGCAAAAAGGGGCAGGACTATGGCTACACCTTC

D gene: .
clone size: .
V gene: TRBV30
J gene: TRBJ1-2
CDR3 protein: CAWRDLNYGYTF
CDR3 DNA: TGTGCCTGGAGGGACCTTAACTATGGCTACACCTTC

D gene: TRBD1
clone size: .
V gene: TRBV9
J gene: TRBJ1-6
CDR3 protein: CASSPTTGDIGSPLHF
CDR3 DNA: TGTGCCAGCAGCCCAACGACAGGGGATATAGGTTCACCCCTCCACTTT

D gene: .
clone size: .
V gene: TRBV6-1
J gene: TRBJ2-7
CDR3 protein: CASSPLNEQYF
CDR3 DNA: TGTGCCAGCAGCCCTCTCAACGAGCAGTACTTC

D gene: TRBD1
clone size: .
V gene: TRBV28
J gene: TRBJ2-3
CDR3 protein: CASSAQGQGMQYF
CDR3 DNA: TGTGCCAGCAGTGCCCAGGGACAGGGGATGCAGTATTTT

D gene: .
clone size: few
V gene: TRBV4-1
J gene: TRBJ1-1
CDR3 protein: CASSQERGSGTEAFF
CDR3 DNA: TGCGCCAGCAGCCAAGAGCGAGGGAGTGGAACTGAAGCTTTCTTT

D gene: .
clone size: .
V gene: TRBV29-1
J gene: TRBJ2-5
CDR3 protein: CSVLLARGVGETQYF
CDR3 DNA: TGCAGCGTACTACTTGCCAGGGGGGTGGGGGAGACCCAGTACTTC

D gene: .
clone size: once
V gene: TRBV28
J gene: TRBJ2-4
CDR3 protein: CASKGGVAKNIQYF
CDR3 DNA: TGTGCCAGCAAGGGCGGGGTAGCCAAAAACATTCAGTACTTC

D gene: TRBD1
clone size: once
V gene: TRBV27
J gene: TRBJ2-7
CDR3 protein: CASSMRTGFEQYF
CDR3 DNA: TGTGCCAGCAGTATGAGGACAGGGTTCGAGCAGTACTTC

D gene: .
clone size: .
V gene: TRBV11-2
J gene: TRBJ2-4
CDR3 protein: CASSHLKIAKNIQYF
CDR3 DNA: TGTGCCAGCAGCCACCTAAAGATAGCCAAAAACATTCAGTACTTC

D gene: .
clone size: .
V gene: TRBV18
J gene: TRBJ2-5
CDR3 protein: CASSRGQLQETQYF
CDR3 DNA: TGTGCCAGCTCACGAGGACAGTTACAAGAGACCCAGTACTTC

D gene: .
clone size: once
V gene: TRBV28
J gene: TRBJ2-2
CDR3 protein: CASSLLGPPGGELFF
CDR3 DNA: TGTGCCAGCAGTTTATTGGGCCCACCGGGGGGGGAGCTGTTTTTT

D gene: .
clone size: .
V gene: TRBV7-2
J gene: TRBJ1-2
CDR3 protein: CASSDSLKLGYTF
CDR3 DNA: TGTGCCAGCAGCGATTCCCTTAAGCTTGGGTACACCTTC

D gene: .
clone size: .
V gene: TRBV28
J gene: TRBJ1-4
CDR3 protein: CASTRGGATNEKLFF
CDR3 DNA: TGTGCCAGCACCCGAGGCGGGGCAACTAATGAAAAACTGTTTTTT

D gene: TRBD1
clone size: .
V gene: TRBV6-6
J gene: TRBJ1-4
CDR3 protein: CASRTGGATNEKLFF
CDR3 DNA: TGTGCCAGCAGGACAGGGGGAGCAACTAATGAAAAACTGTTTTTT

D gene: TRBD1
clone size: .
V gene: TRBV6-5
J gene: TRBJ1-5
CDR3 protein: CASRRTGGNQPQHF
CDR3 DNA: TGTGCCAGCAGACGCACAGGGGGCAATCAGCCCCAGCATTTT

D gene: TRBD1
clone size: .
V gene: TRBV28
J gene: TRBJ2-4
CDR3 protein: CASSTQGAGKNIQYF
CDR3 DNA: TGTGCCAGCAGTACCCAGGGGGCAGGCAAAAACATTCAGTACTTC

D gene: TRBD1
clone size: .
V gene: TRBV6-5
J gene: TRBJ1-5
CDR3 protein: CASSLGQGGVQHF
CDR3 DNA: TGTGCCAGCAGCCTCGGACAGGGAGGGGTCCAGCATTTT

D gene: TRBD1
clone size: .
V gene: TRBV19
J gene: TRBJ2-2
CDR3 protein: CASSIRDRGGRDTGELFF
CDR3 DNA: TGTGCCAGTAGTATCAGGGACAGGGGAGGCCGTGACACCGGGGAGCTGTTTTTT

D gene: .
clone size: few
V gene: TRBV23-1
J gene: TRBJ2-7
CDR3 protein: CASRENYEQYF
CDR3 DNA: TGCGCCAGCAGGGAAAACTACGAGCAGTACTTC

D gene: .
clone size: .
V gene: TRBV11-3
J gene: TRBJ1-1
CDR3 protein: CASSLTRNTEAFF
CDR3 DNA: TGTGCCAGCAGCTTAACCCGGAACACTGAAGCTTTCTTT

D gene: TRBD1
clone size: .
V gene: TRBV27
J gene: TRBJ2-7
CDR3 protein: CASSFRRDRGYEQYF
CDR3 DNA: TGTGCCAGCAGTTTCCGGAGGGACAGGGGGTACGAGCAGTACTTC

D gene: .
clone size: .
V gene: TRBV30
J gene: TRBJ2-3
CDR3 protein: CAWSVTDTQYF
CDR3 DNA: TGTGCCTGGAGTGTAACCGATACGCAGTATTTT

D gene: TRBD2
clone size: .
V gene: TRBV27
J gene: TRBJ2-1
CDR3 protein: CASSFFPRLAMTGEQFF
CDR3 DNA: TGTGCCAGCAGTTTTTTTCCTCGACTAGCCATGACGGGTGAGCAGTTCTTC

D gene: .
clone size: .
V gene: TRBV2
J gene: TRBJ1-5
CDR3 protein: CASSDTARNQPQHF
CDR3 DNA: TGTGCCAGCAGTGACACGGCAAGAAATCAGCCCCAGCATTTT

D gene: TRBD1
clone size: .
V gene: TRBV6-1
J gene: TRBJ1-5
CDR3 protein: CASSEEGTGPNQPQHF
CDR3 DNA: TGTGCCAGCAGTGAAGAAGGGACAGGGCCCAATCAGCCCCAGCATTTT

D gene: .
clone size: .
V gene: TRBV7-3
J gene: TRBJ2-6
CDR3 protein: CASSLTSISGANVLTF
CDR3 DNA: TGTGCCAGCAGCTTAACTAGTATCTCTGGGGCCAACGTCCTGACTTTC

D gene: .
clone size: .
V gene: TRBV2
J gene: TRBJ2-5
CDR3 protein: CASSGTVQETQYF
CDR3 DNA: TGTGCCAGCAGTGGGACAGTCCAAGAGACCCAGTACTTC